Following are 24 T cell receptor beta chains from one sample sequenced in a study of CD8 T cells in ankylosing spondylitis. TCRdb processed the 5' RACE reads anew with MiXCR; each CDR3 protein has one entry. The sample yields fewer than 500,000 distinct CDR3 sequences, more than 25% seen once. Overall study findings and caveats: Ankylosing spondylitis blood appeared to carry a characteristic TCR beta motif of several highly homologous variants.

Antigens of these TCRs are unknown. The sequenced material came from blood, either unsorted or a sorted T cell fraction (not recorded which). These receptors all stem from a male donor with ankylosing spondylitis.

J is TRBJ2-1 and V is TRBV19; D remains unclear. The CDR3 loop spans 12 amino acids. Trimming left V 6 bases short and J 6 bases short, with 9 bases between. Germline V gene sequence: CDR1 LNHDA, CDR2 SQIVND (reference sequence). CDR3 protein: CASSGPLNEQFF. The CDR3 nucleotides read TGTGCCAGTAGCGGCCCCCTCAATGAGCAGTTCTTC. The full variable domain, completed using reference TRBV19 and TRBJ2-1, is DGGITQSPKYLFRKEGQNVTLSCEQNLNHDAMYWYRQDPGQGLRLIYYSQIVNDFQKGDIAEGYSVSREKKESFPLTVTSAQKNPTAFYLCASSGPLNEQFFGPGTRLTVL.

This clonotype was detected a few times. The chain combines TRBV6-1 with TRBJ2-2; tentative D call: TRBD1 (6 bases). V gave up 6 bases and J gave up 1 base, with 12 bases separating them. Germline V gives CDR1 MNHNS, CDR2 SASEGT. The CDR3 is 15 amino acids. CDR3: CASSPIGGNTGELFF. The CDR3 DNA reads as TGTGCCAGCAGCCCGATAGGGGGGAACACCGGGGAGCTGTTTTTT.

This clonotype showed up just a few times. The chain links TRBV12-3 or TRBV12-4 to TRBJ1-4; D call uncertain. The CDR3 extends over 15 amino acids. V was cut by 3 bases and J by 2 bases, with 10 bases left in between. CDR3 amino acids: CASSLVDGTNEKLFF. CDR3 nucleotide sequence: TGTGCCAGCAGTTTGGTGGACGGCACTAATGAAAAACTGTTTTTT.

In its sample, this clonotype was seen a few times. The gene calls are TRBV28 and TRBJ1-4; D is undetermined. Germline values: CDR1 MDHEN, CDR2 SYDVKM. The CDR3 is 14 residues long. V lost 2 bases to trimming and J lost 8 bases, with 12 bases between them. Written as DNA, the CDR3 is TGTGCCAGCAGTTTAGGAGGGATTGAGGAAAAACTGTTTTTT. Its protein product is CASSLGGIEEKLFF.

In this sample, this clonotype turned up a few times. The rearrangement links TRBV11-1 to TRBJ2-1, with no clear D. Trimming took 5 bases from V and 5 from J, leaving 13 bases between them. The CDR3 is 14 residues long. Germline CDR1 SGHAT, CDR2 FQDESV (reference sequence). DNA for the CDR3: TGTGCCAGCAGCCCCCACTCACGGAACAATGAGCAGTTCTTC. Translating gives CASSPHSRNNEQFF.

The genes are TRBV2 and TRBJ2-5; the D call may be TRBD1 or TRBD2 (5 bases each). Germline-derived CDR1 and CDR2 are SNHLY and FYNNEI. Trimming removed 6 bases at V and 5 bases at J, with 10 bases between. The CDR3 is 12 amino acids. CDR3 protein: CASSRETETQYF. In nucleotides, the CDR3 is TGTGCCAGCAGCAGGGAGACTGAGACCCAGTACTTC.

V and J are TRBV7-9 and TRBJ2-7; TRBD1 agrees at 9 bases. After removal of 10 bases from V and 1 base from J, the junction contained 5 bases not matched to a gene. The CDR3 runs 13 residues. Germline V gene data show CDR1 as SEHNR and CDR2 as FQNEAQ (reference sequence). CDR3 region: CAIDRGKSYEQYV. The CDR3 bases are TGTGCCATCGACAGGGGGAAGTCCTACGAGCAGTACGTC.

This clonotype was observed a handful of times. The chain couples TRBV3-1 to TRBJ2-1; 10 nucleotides agree with TRBD2. CDR1 and CDR2 from the germline V gene are LGHDT and YNNKEL (reference sequence). This CDR3 spans 14 amino acids. Trimming took 4 bases from V and 9 from J; bases not matched to a gene: 6. CDR3 protein: CASSRASGSSEQFF. The CDR3 nucleotides are TGTGCCAGCAGCCGCGCTAGCGGGAGTTCTGAGCAGTTCTTC.

This chain connects TRBV29-1 to TRBJ1-1; D is possibly TRBD1 (6 bases). V was shortened by 4 bases and J by 4 bases, with 10 bases between the two germline ends. Germline V CDR1 and CDR2: SQVTM, ANQGSEA. The CDR3 length is 12 residues. CDR3 nucleotides: TGCAGCGTTGGAGGAGGGGGCACTGAAGCTTTCTTT. It specifies CSVGGGGTEAFF. Looking up the rest from reference TRBV29-1 and TRBJ1-1 gives the full variable domain: SAVISQKPSRDICQRGTSLTIQCQVDSQVTMMFWYRQQPGQSLTLIATANQGSEATYESGFVIDKFPISRPNLTFSTLTVSNMSPEDSSIYLCSVGGGGTEAFFGQGTRLTVV.

This chain uses TRBV7-2 with TRBJ1-2; no clear D. Germline values: CDR1 SGHTA, CDR2 FQGNSA. Trimming shortened V by 2 bases and J by 4 bases, and 14 bases separated the two germline ends. The CDR3 runs 15 residues. The CDR3 DNA sequence: TGTGCCAGCAGCTTAAGTCCTCTAGAGGGCTATGGCTACACCTTC. Amino acids: CASSLSPLEGYGYTF.

The chain recombines TRBV12-3 or TRBV12-4 with TRBJ1-3; 8 positions match TRBD1. This CDR3 has 14 residues. V shed 5 bases and J 4 bases; nucleotides not matched to a gene: 4. DNA of the CDR3: TGTGCCAGCAGTCCCAGGACAGGGGGAAACACCATATATTTT. Its translation is CASSPRTGGNTIYF.

V is TRBV6-5 and J is TRBJ2-3; 9 bases are shared with TRBD2. V gave up 2 bases and J gave up 4 bases; unmatched junction bases: 4. Germline CDR1 and CDR2: MNHEY and SVGAGI. This CDR3 region has 15 residues. The CDR3 coding sequence is TGTGCCAGCAGTTACGCGGGAGGGCCTTCAGATACGCAGTATTTT. It specifies CASSYAGGPSDTQYF.

The rearrangement uses TRBV20-1 and TRBJ2-1; D remains ambiguous. The V gene's germline CDR1 is DFQATT and CDR2 SNEGSKA (reference sequence). V was trimmed by 6 bases and J by 8 bases, leaving 11 bases between them. The CDR3 length is 11 residues. CDR3 sequence reads: CSAQLDDEQFF. DNA for the CDR3: TGCAGTGCCCAACTCGATGATGAGCAGTTCTTC.

This clonotype was observed many times. The V gene is TRBV10-3, the J gene TRBJ2-3; D uncertain. V lost 10 bases, J lost 2 bases, and 13 bases lay in between. Per the germline V gene, CDR1 is ENHRY and CDR2 is SYGVKD. This CDR3 contains 13 residues. CDR3 sequence (DNA): TGTGCCACCCAAGAGCAACTCACAGATACGCAGTATTTT. Encoded protein: CATQEQLTDTQYF.

This chain joins TRBV6-1 and TRBJ2-1, with a weak D call TRBD2 (7 bases). Germline lookup yields CDR1 MNHNS and CDR2 SASEGT. CDR3 size: 11 residues. The CDR3 nucleotides read TGTTCCACGCGGGGGCTTGGGGAGCAGTTCTTC. Protein product: CSTRGLGEQFF.

This chain connects TRBV20-1 to TRBJ2-3; TRBD2 aligns across 9 bases. The V gene's germline CDR1 is DFQATT and CDR2 SNEGSKA (reference sequence). The CDR3 loop spans 15 amino acids. V trimming: 5 bases; J trimming: 3 bases; junction bases outside the gene matches: 9. The CDR3 nucleotides read TGCAGTGCTGAGTTAGCGGGAGCGGGTACAGATACGCAGTATTTT. It specifies CSAELAGAGTDTQYF.

This clonotype was counted ten times or more. This chain connects TRBV20-1 to TRBJ1-6; tentative D call: TRBD1 (5 bases). The germline gives CDR1 DFQATT, CDR2 SNEGSKA (reference sequence). Trimming shortened V by 6 bases and J by 7 bases, and 13 bases separated the two germline ends. The CDR3 spans 13 residues. CDR3 DNA: TGCAGTGCCATCGTGGGGGGGAATTCACCCCTCCACTTT. It translates to CSAIVGGNSPLHF.

A few counts support this clonotype. This chain uses TRBV11-2 with TRBJ2-2; possible D gene TRBD2, 6 bases. Germline V gives CDR1 SGHAT, CDR2 FQNNGV. Trimming shortened V by 2 bases and J by 0 bases, and 16 bases separated the two germline ends. The CDR3 totals 18 residues. CDR3 coding DNA: TGTGCCAGCAGCTTACGTGGGGTAGCGGCCCCGAACACCGGGGAGCTGTTTTTT. Residues: CASSLRGVAAPNTGELFF. Drawing the rest from reference TRBV11-2 and TRBJ2-2, the complete variable domain is EAGVAQSPRYKIIEKRQSVAFWCNPISGHATLYWYQQILGQGPKLLIQFQNNGVVDDSQLPKDRFSAERLKGVDSTLKIQPAKLEDSAVYLCASSLRGVAAPNTGELFFGEGSRLTVL.

This clonotype was counted between two and nine times. The chain is built from TRBV12-3 or TRBV12-4 and TRBJ1-2, with D possibly being TRBD1 (6 bases). CDR3 length: 15 amino acids. V lost 6 bases, J lost 2 bases, and 16 bases lay in between. The CDR3 loop reads CASSSQGHGNYGYTF. Here the CDR3 DNA reads TGTGCCAGCAGCTCCCAGGGACACGGAAACTATGGCTACACCTTC.

This clonotype appeared a few times. V usage is TRBV14 and J usage is TRBJ2-5; a weak D match, TRBD1 (6 bases). This CDR3 has 15 amino acids. Per the germline V gene, CDR1 is SGHDN and CDR2 is FVKESK. Trimming stripped 3 bases from V and 1 base from J, with 12 bases between. CDR3 sequence reads: CASSHATGPQETQYF. CDR3 nucleotides: TGTGCCAGCAGCCACGCGACAGGTCCCCAAGAGACCCAGTACTTC.

V and J are TRBV20-1 and TRBJ2-1; TRBD2 might be the D (6 bases). The CDR3 is 12 residues long. Trimming took 6 bases from V and 5 from J, leaving 11 bases between them. CDR1 and CDR2 from the germline V gene are DFQATT and SNEGSKA (reference sequence). The CDR3 nucleotides read TGCAGTGCCCCCCCGGGAGACAATGAGCAGTTCTTC. Its protein product is CSAPPGDNEQFF.

This sequence joins TRBV14 and TRBJ2-2; D is ambiguous. The CDR3 covers 13 residues. Per germline, CDR1 SGHDN and CDR2 FVKESK. The V gene lost 3 bases and the J gene lost 3 bases, with 5 bases spanning the gap. The CDR3 DNA reads as TGTGCCAGCAGCCACAGGTACACCGGGGAGCTGTTTTTT. This gives the protein CASSHRYTGELFF.

The rearrangement links TRBV5-1 to TRBJ2-5; D gene unclear. This CDR3 is built from 13 residues. CDR1 SGHRS and CDR2 YFSETQ come from the germline V gene. The ends were cut back, 5 bases at V and 2 bases at J, with 10 bases in the middle. This CDR3 reads CASRPPGQETQYF. CDR3 DNA: TGCGCCAGCAGACCCCCGGGTCAAGAGACCCAGTACTTC.

This clonotype was seen more than once but under ten times. The rearrangement uses TRBV20-1 and TRBJ2-1, with 8 nucleotides matching TRBD2. The germline CDR1 and CDR2 sequences are DFQATT and SNEGSKA (reference sequence). V lost 3 bases and J lost 2; bases outside the gene matches: 6. The CDR3 has 15 residues. The CDR3: CSASLAGTPYNEQFF. The DNA of the CDR3 is TGCAGTGCTAGCCTAGCGGGTACTCCCTACAATGAGCAGTTCTTC.